This passage covers 23 T cell receptor beta chains from one sample sequenced in a study of regulatory T cells in long-lasting Graves disease. Time point denoted: persistent/refractory GD, antithyroid drugs over 5 years with positive TRAb. PBMC RNA was the source of the TCR library. Libraries of TCR beta came from iRepertoire HTBI primers plus Arm-PCR of CDR3 regions. TCRdb analysed the multiplex PCR reads with MiXCR anew, one entry per CDR3 protein. The sample yields roughly 470,000 distinct CDR3 sequences, less than 25% seen once. Sequenced material: peripheral blood mononuclear cells (PBMCs), taken when the disease was refractory, from a patient treated with antithyroid drugs. The source of these receptors is a female donor with Graves disease.

This clonotype was observed a handful of times. The V gene is TRBV9, the J gene TRBJ1-1; no reliable D call. The CDR3 has 15 residues. V was clipped by 4 bases and J by 5 bases, with 18 bases between them. Germline-derived CDR1 and CDR2 are SGDLS and YYNGEE. Written as DNA, the CDR3 is TGTGCCAGCAGCTCTGGTCCTGGAATGGGGACTGAAGCTTTCTTT. This gives the protein CASSSGPGMGTEAFF.

Concerning this clonotype itself: One base away lies a much larger clone, so this may be a sequencing read error. The chain recombines TRBV2 with TRBJ2-1; 7 bases agree with TRBD2. This CDR3 region has 15 residues. Germline values: CDR1 SNHLY, CDR2 FYNNEI. V trimming: 7 bases; J trimming: 6 bases; junction bases outside the gene matches: 12. The CDR3: CASTETGLESNEQFF. The CDR3 region has the DNA TGTGCCAGCACGGAAACCGGACTAGAGAGCAATGAGCAGTTCTTC.

A few counts support this clonotype. The chain links TRBV19 to TRBJ1-1; D is unresolved. The germline V gene encodes CDR1 LNHDA and CDR2 SQIVND (reference sequence). The CDR3 sequence is 13 residues long. V was clipped by 10 bases and J by 6 bases, with 18 bases between them. CDR3 sequence reads: CATRGYGVAEAFF. For the CDR3, the DNA is TGTGCCACCCGGGGTTACGGAGTCGCTGAAGCTTTCTTT.

This clonotype was counted at least ten times. V and J are TRBV28 and TRBJ1-2; D might be TRBD1 (5 bases). V shed 6 bases and J shed 9 bases, with 20 bases lying between them. Germline lookup yields CDR1 MDHEN and CDR2 SYDVKM. The CDR3 runs to 14 residues. The CDR3 DNA follows: TGTGCCAGCAGCCTTACAGACAGAGGCCCTAGCTACACCTTC. Amino acid sequence: CASSLTDRGPSYTF.

This clonotype was found many times. The chain joins TRBV24-1 to TRBJ2-2, with a possible D match to TRBD2 (6 bases). Germline V gene data show CDR1 as KGHDR and CDR2 as SFDVKD. This CDR3 spans 15 amino acids. Deletions cut 2 bases from V and 7 bases from J, with 13 bases between. In nucleotides, the CDR3 is TGTGCCACCAGTGATTGGGACTCTAATTTCGGGGAGCTGTTTTTT. Its protein product is CATSDWDSNFGELFF.

The chain recombines TRBV7-9 with TRBJ2-1, with D hard to call. Deletions cut 5 bases from V and 8 bases from J, with 10 bases between. This CDR3 has 12 amino acids. CDR1 and CDR2 from the germline V gene are SEHNR and FQNEAQ (reference sequence). The DNA of the CDR3 is TGTGCCAGCAGCCCAAACCAATATGAGCAGTTCTTC. Translating gives CASSPNQYEQFF.

This clonotype was seen repeatedly, ten times or more. The chain employs TRBV7-8 and TRBJ1-5; TRBD1 matches at 9 bases. V lost 5 bases and J lost 3; bases outside the gene matches: 11. Germline loops: CDR1 SGHVS, CDR2 FQNEAQ. The CDR3 runs to 17 residues. CDR3 amino acids: CASSPLGQGSFNQPQHF. The CDR3 DNA sequence: TGTGCCAGCAGCCCTCTGGGACAGGGCTCTTTCAATCAGCCCCAGCATTTT.

Concerning this clonotype: At one of its ends the junction is not consistent with the germline gene, which may arise from a read error. The rearrangement links TRBV10-3 to TRBJ2-2, with no clear D. The germline V gene encodes CDR1 ENHRY and CDR2 SYGVKD. The CDR3 is 16 amino acids. CDR3 bases: TGTGCCATCAGCCTACGTGAACCGTCTAACACCCGGGAGCTGTTTTTT. The encoded protein is CAISLREPSNTRELFF.

This clonotype occurred many times. The chain has TRBV5-6 and TRBJ2-5; maybe TRBD2 (5 bases). CDR1 is SGHDT, CDR2 YYEEEE, per germline. The length of the CDR3 is 12 residues. V dropped 5 bases and J dropped 5 bases, with 10 bases sitting between them. CDR3 region: CASSRGSETQYF. The CDR3 nucleotides read TGTGCCAGCAGTAGAGGGTCGGAGACCCAGTACTTC.

V and J are TRBV18 and TRBJ2-7; 13 nucleotides match TRBD2. This CDR3 is 15 amino acids long. Germline V CDR1 and CDR2: KGHSH, LQKENI. With 6 bases clipped from V and 5 bases from J, the junction kept 7 bases outside the gene matches. The CDR3 nucleotides are TGTGCCAGCTCTCCAACACTAGCGGGAGGGCACGAGCAGTACTTC. It yields the protein CASSPTLAGGHEQYF. The full variable domain, completed using reference TRBV18 and TRBJ2-7, is NAGVMQNPRHLVRRRGQEARLRCSPMKGHSHVYWYRQLPEEGLKFMVYLQKENIIDESGMPKERFSAEFPKEGPSILRIQQVVRGDSAAYFCASSPTLAGGHEQYFGPGTRLTVT.

The chain couples TRBV7-9 to TRBJ2-7; 9 positions match TRBD1. Germline CDR1 is SEHNR and CDR2 is FQNEAQ (reference sequence). The ends lost 6 bases at V and 4 bases at J; junction bases unmatched: 7. The CDR3 extends over 14 amino acids. The CDR3 is CASSFSGTGYEQYF. In DNA, the CDR3 is TGTGCCAGCAGTTTTTCCGGGACAGGGTACGAGCAGTACTTC.

This clonotype showed up many times. The chain combines TRBV7-2 with TRBJ1-2, with 8 bases matching TRBD1. Trimming removed 2 bases from V and 2 bases from J; junction bases left unmatched: 7. CDR1 and CDR2 (germline): SGHTA, FQGNSA. The CDR3 loop spans 16 amino acids. CDR3 DNA sequence: TGTGCCAGCAGCTTATCGGACAGGGACTTCAACTATGGCTACACCTTC. It encodes CASSLSDRDFNYGYTF.

The table lists this clonotype with many counts. The CDR3 is CASSLLTVPYEQYF. The CDR3 bases are TGTGCCAGCAGCTTGTTGACGGTACCCTACGAGCAGTACTTC. The genes are TRBV11-2 and TRBJ2-7; D ambiguous. This CDR3 comprises 14 residues. The germline V gene has CDR1 SGHAT and CDR2 FQNNGV. V lost 3 bases and J lost 2, with 11 bases in between.

The genes are TRBV20-1 and TRBJ2-5, with D possibly being TRBD2 (6 bases). Trimming removed 8 bases at V and 1 base at J, with 29 bases between. Germline CDR1 and CDR2: DFQATT and SNEGSKA (reference sequence). This CDR3 is built from 18 residues. The CDR3 here is CSLTETGTLEGGQETQYF. CDR3 coding DNA: TGCAGTTTGACAGAAACCGGGACGTTGGAGGGAGGCCAAGAGACCCAGTACTTC.

This clonotype has a handful of counts. The V and J genes are TRBV20-1 and TRBJ2-2; TRBD1 might be the D (6 bases). Deletions cut 5 bases from V and 6 bases from J, with 13 bases between. This CDR3 spans 13 amino acids. Per the germline V gene, CDR1 is DFQATT and CDR2 is SNEGSKA (reference sequence). The CDR3 reads CSARPQGSGELFF. The CDR3 nucleotides read TGCAGTGCTCGTCCTCAGGGGTCCGGGGAGCTGTTTTTT.

This clonotype was counted a few times. CDR3 sequence: CASTAQRNTEAFF. In DNA form, the CDR3 reads TGTGCCAGCACGGCCCAGCGGAACACTGAAGCTTTCTTT. The J gene is TRBJ1-1, the V gene TRBV27; D is ambiguous. Trimming took off 7 bases at V and 1 base at J, with 10 bases between the two ends. The CDR3 totals 13 residues. In germline, CDR1 is MNHEY, CDR2 SMNVEV (reference sequence).

Points on this clonotype: It may be a read error: a sequence one base away is much more abundant. The CDR3 sequence: CSVETGQEKLFF. In nucleotides, the CDR3 is TGCAGCGTCGAGACAGGGCAAGAAAAACTGTTTTTT. V gene TRBV29-1 combines with J gene TRBJ1-4, with TRBD1 identical over 7 bases. The CDR3 is 12 residues long. Trimming took 6 bases from V and 8 from J; bases not matched to a gene: 6. Germline V CDR1 and CDR2: SQVTM, ANQGSEA. The full variable domain, its missing parts supplied by reference TRBV29-1 and TRBJ1-4, is SAVISQKPSRDICQRGTSLTIQCQVDSQVTMMFWYRQQPGQSLTLIATANQGSEATYESGFVIDKFPISRPNLTFSTLTVSNMSPEDSSIYLCSVETGQEKLFFGSGTQLSVL.

This clonotype was seen many times. The chain employs TRBV11-1 and TRBJ2-7; D uncertain. The V and J ends lost 6 bases and 2 bases respectively, with 11 bases between them. There are 13 residues in the CDR3. The germline V gene has CDR1 SGHAT and CDR2 FQDESV (reference sequence). The CDR3 nucleotides read TGTGCCAGCAGTCCAGACCGAGCCTACGAGCAGTACTTC. Protein sequence: CASSPDRAYEQYF.

This clonotype was counted ten times or more. The rearrangement uses TRBV2 and TRBJ1-6; D is unclear. The CDR3 totals 14 residues. The germline gives CDR1 SNHLY, CDR2 FYNNEI. With 7 bases removed from V and 0 bases from J, the gap between germline ends came to 7 bases. The CDR3 region is CASKLNSYNSPLHF. The CDR3 coding sequence is TGTGCCAGCAAGTTAAACTCCTATAATTCACCCCTCCACTTT.

The chain links TRBV11-3 to TRBJ1-5; D is uncertain. Trimming cost V 0 bases and J 2 bases, with 11 bases left between them. This CDR3 is built from 16 residues. Germline values: CDR1 SGHNT, CDR2 YENEEA. CDR3 DNA: TGTGCCAGCAGCTTAGATATAAGGATTGGCAATCAGCCCCAGCATTTT. Translating it yields CASSLDIRIGNQPQHF.

This clonotype has at least ten counts. The chain is built from TRBV6-1 and TRBJ1-1, with D maybe TRBD1 (5 bases). V gave up 6 bases and J gave up 4 bases, with 18 bases separating them. The CDR3 loop spans 15 amino acids. Germline V lookup: CDR1 MNHNS, CDR2 SASEGT. CDR3 sequence (DNA): TGTGCCAGCAGCCACCCCTTTCCGGGGGTCACTGAAGCTTTCTTT. Its translation is CASSHPFPGVTEAFF.

As to this clonotype: A much more abundant neighbour one base away suggests this may be a read error. The chain has TRBV27 and TRBJ1-2; D possibly corresponds to TRBD1 (6 bases). This CDR3 contains 17 residues. The ends were cut back, 6 bases at V and 3 bases at J, with 23 bases in the middle. CDR1 is MNHEY and CDR2 is SMNVEV in the germline V gene (reference sequence). The CDR3 loop reads CASRLGRDGGLYYGYTF. DNA of the CDR3: TGTGCCAGCAGGCTTGGGCGGGACGGGGGGCTTTACTATGGCTACACCTTC.

This clonotype has at least ten counts. In nucleotides, the CDR3 is TGCAGTGCTAGACCCGGGACAGGGGACGGTTTTACGGCCCACGAGCAGTACTTC. Translation: CSARPGTGDGFTAHEQYF. V gene TRBV20-1 combines with J gene TRBJ2-7, with TRBD1 matching 10 bases. The CDR3 runs 18 residues. The germline gives CDR1 DFQATT, CDR2 SNEGSKA (reference sequence). J lost 5 bases, V lost 2 bases, and 18 bases had no gene match.